A single sample is the source of the 29 T cell receptor beta chains below, sequenced in a study of blood T cell repertoires in COVID-19. Profiling relied on immunoSEQ multiplex PCR, and the TCRdb table lists in-frame clones only, not all of them. The sample consists of 200,000 to 250,000 clones, about 82% of them appearing once. The sequencing input was PBMCs or T cells enriched from blood (not recorded which). These receptors came from a woman aged 45-59 years who had recovered from COVID-19.

V is TRBV28 and J is TRBJ1-1; TRBD1 might be the D (6 bases). The V gene's germline CDR1 is MDHEN and CDR2 SYDVKM. V was pared by 3 bases and J by 11 bases, with 13 bases between. This CDR3 is built from 12 residues. The DNA of the CDR3 is TGTGCCAGCAGTTTGGGAGGGGGGACGGCTTTCTTT. Its translation: CASSLGGGTAFF.

This sequence joins TRBV19 and TRBJ1-4, with D possibly TRBD1 on 5 matching bases. Germline lookup yields CDR1 LNHDA and CDR2 SQIVND (reference sequence). The CDR3 sequence is 14 residues long. V was trimmed by 3 bases and J by 12 bases, leaving 17 bases between them. CDR3: CASSIWVRPRELFF. In DNA, the CDR3 is TGTGCCAGTAGTATTTGGGTGAGGCCCAGGGAACTGTTTTTT.

This clone appeared a single time. The chain has TRBV28 and TRBJ1-1; 7 nucleotides align to TRBD1. CDR1 and CDR2 from the germline V gene are MDHEN and SYDVKM. V lost 6 bases, J lost 4 bases, and 11 bases stayed unmatched. CDR3 size: 15 residues. The CDR3 DNA is TGTGCCAGCAGCTACCCATCAGGGGGGATCACTGAAGCTTTCTTT. It codes for CASSYPSGGITEAFF. The variable domain in full, with the rest retrieved from reference TRBV28 and TRBJ1-1, is DVKVTQSSRYLVKRTGEKVFLECVQDMDHENMFWYRQDPGLGLRLIYFSYDVKMKEKGDIPEGYSVSREKKERFSLILESASTNQTSMYLCASSYPSGGITEAFFGQGTRLTVV.

This chain's CDR3 is CASSGQGATNEKLFF. DNA of the CDR3: TGCGCCAGCAGTGGACAGGGGGCAACTAATGAAAAACTGTTTTTT. The rearrangement joins TRBV5-1 to TRBJ1-4; 10 bases line up with TRBD1. Trimming cost V 5 bases and J 0 bases; bases outside gene matches: 1. CDR1 is SGHRS, CDR2 YFSETQ, per germline. The CDR3 has 15 amino acids.

The rearrangement joins TRBV4-3 to TRBJ1-2; the match to TRBD1 covers 8 bases. Per the germline V gene, CDR1 is LGHNA and CDR2 is YSLEER. CDR3 size: 17 residues. V lost 0 bases, J lost 4 bases, and 10 bases stayed unmatched. The CDR3 here is CASSQDSQQGVPYGYTF. In nucleotides, the CDR3 is TGCGCCAGCAGCCAAGATAGCCAACAGGGGGTCCCCTATGGCTACACCTTC.

J is TRBJ1-1 and V is TRBV19, with 8 bases that match TRBD1. Germline V gene data show CDR1 as LNHDA and CDR2 as SQIVND (reference sequence). The CDR3 spans 15 residues. V shed 3 bases, J shed 4 bases, and the junction held 7 bases outside the gene matches. The CDR3 coding sequence is TGTGCCAGTAGTATCCCAGGGGGCGCGGGCACTGAAGCTTTCTTT. It is translated as CASSIPGGAGTEAFF.

The chain links TRBV7-9 to TRBJ2-7, with 7 bases identical to TRBD1. The ends lost 5 bases at V and 3 bases at J; junction bases unmatched: 4. In germline, CDR1 is SEHNR, CDR2 FQNEAQ (reference sequence). The CDR3 has 13 residues. The CDR3 bases are TGTGCCAGCAGCGGGGCAGGGGGCTACGAGCAGTACTTC. Amino acid sequence: CASSGAGGYEQYF.

The chain combines TRBV5-1 with TRBJ1-1; D is unresolved. The length of the CDR3 is 14 residues. Per the germline V gene, CDR1 is SGHRS and CDR2 is YFSETQ. V lost 0 bases and J 4 bases, leaving 10 bases between the germline ends. The CDR3 region has the DNA TGCGCCAGCAGCTTGGTTCCGGGTAGCACTGAAGCTTTCTTT. Amino acids: CASSLVPGSTEAFF.

This chain uses TRBV25-1 with TRBJ1-1; D remains ambiguous. CDR1 is MGHDK and CDR2 is SYGVNS in the germline V gene. V was shortened by 4 bases and J by 3 bases, with 18 bases between the two germline ends. There are 16 residues in the CDR3. The CDR3 reads CASSALSPGGDTEAFF. The CDR3 region has the DNA TGTGCCAGCAGTGCCCTAAGTCCGGGAGGAGACACTGAAGCTTTCTTT. Complete variable domain (other parts from reference TRBV25-1 and TRBJ1-1): EADIYQTPRYLVIGTGKKITLECSQTMGHDKMYWYQQDPGMELHLIHYSYGVNSTEKGDLSSESTVSRIRTEHFPLTLESARPSHTSQYLCASSALSPGGDTEAFFGQGTRLTVV.

The chain employs TRBV2 and TRBJ1-2; TRBD1 matches 11 bases. CDR3 length: 14 residues. V was pared by 6 bases and J by 4 bases, with 4 bases of the junction left unmatched. CDR1 and CDR2 from the germline V gene are SNHLY and FYNNEI. The CDR3 region has the DNA TGTGCCAGCAGGTCCGGGACAGGGGGCTATGGCTACACCTTC. Encoded protein: CASRSGTGGYGYTF. The whole variable domain, filled in from reference TRBV2 and TRBJ1-2, reads EPEVTQTPSHQVTQMGQEVILRCVPISNHLYFYWYRQILGQKVEFLVSFYNNEISEKSEIFDDQFSVERPDGSNFTLKIRSTKLEDSAMYFCASRSGTGGYGYTFGSGTRLTVV.

This clone is a singleton in its sample. The rearrangement joins TRBV5-1 to TRBJ1-6; 7 bases align to TRBD1. Trimming took 2 bases from V and 5 from J; bases not matched to a gene: 7. The CDR3 covers 16 residues. In germline, CDR1 is SGHRS, CDR2 YFSETQ. The CDR3 nucleotides are TGCGCCAGCAGCTTCCACCGGGACAGAAATAATTCACCCCTCCACTTT. It is translated as CASSFHRDRNNSPLHF. The full variable domain, with the rest looked up from reference TRBV5-1 and TRBJ1-6, is KAGVTQTPRYLIKTRGQQVTLSCSPISGHRSVSWYQQTPGQGLQFLFEYFSETQRNKGNFPGRFSGRQFSNSRSEMNVSTLELGDSALYLCASSFHRDRNNSPLHFGNGTRLTVT.

The rearrangement uses TRBV6-5 and TRBJ2-7, with D uncertain. Trimming removed 5 bases from V and 7 bases from J, with 15 bases in between. Germline-derived CDR1 and CDR2 are MNHEY and SVGAGI. The CDR3 covers 13 residues. The CDR3 loop is CASSPSPPGEQYF. The CDR3 region has the DNA TGTGCCAGCAGTCCTAGTCCACCGGGTGAGCAGTACTTC.

Only one count was recorded for this clone. The rearrangement uses TRBV5-1 and TRBJ1-1, with 8 bases identical to TRBD1. Germline V gene data show CDR1 as SGHRS and CDR2 as YFSETQ. CDR3 size: 16 residues. Unmatched junction bases numbered 11, after V lost 3 bases and J lost 4 bases. CDR3 protein: CASSSAPTGAGTEAFF. The DNA for the CDR3 is TGCGCCAGCAGCTCAGCCCCGACAGGGGCGGGCACTGAAGCTTTCTTT.

This chain uses TRBV4-2 with TRBJ2-7, with a tentative D call TRBD1 (6 bases). Trimming removed 4 bases at V and 6 bases at J, with 13 bases between. This CDR3 is 13 amino acids long. Germline V lookup: CDR1 LGHNA, CDR2 YNFKEQ. The CDR3 loop reads CASSLLGASEQYF. CDR3 DNA sequence: TGTGCCAGCAGCCTCTTGGGGGCCTCCGAGCAGTACTTC.

The chain joins TRBV4-3 to TRBJ2-6, with TRBD1 matching 7 bases. Unmatched junction bases numbered 8, after V lost 0 bases and J lost 0 bases. The CDR3 totals 19 residues. Per germline, CDR1 LGHNA and CDR2 YSLEER. This CDR3 reads CASSQDEWDSDSGANVLTF. CDR3 sequence (DNA): TGCGCCAGCAGCCAAGATGAGTGGGACAGTGACTCTGGGGCCAACGTCCTGACTTTC.

The rearrangement links TRBV4-1 to TRBJ2-3, with D tentatively TRBD2 (6 bases). CDR1 and CDR2 (germline): MGHRA, YSYEKL. V was pared by 4 bases and J by 1 base, with 9 bases between. The CDR3 spans 14 residues. The CDR3 loop is CASSPGERTDTQYF. The CDR3 nucleotides read TGCGCCAGCAGCCCGGGGGAACGCACAGATACGCAGTATTTT.

This rearrangement joins TRBV4-3 to TRBJ2-7; 16 positions agree with TRBD2. CDR3 length: 16 residues. Trimming cost V 4 bases and J 6 bases; bases outside gene matches: 6. CDR1 and CDR2 from the germline V gene are LGHNA and YSLEER. The CDR3 spells CASSPGTSGGAGEQYF. The CDR3 DNA follows: TGCGCCAGCAGCCCCGGGACTAGCGGGGGGGCCGGCGAGCAGTACTTC.

The chain uses TRBV29-1 and TRBJ1-1; D may be TRBD1 (6 bases). V lost 5 bases, J lost 5 bases, and 21 bases lay in between. The germline CDR1 and CDR2 sequences are SQVTM and ANQGSEA. The length of the CDR3 is 15 residues. The DNA of the CDR3 is TGCAGCGTTTGCGACTTCAGGGGTGTCGGGACTGAAGCTTTCTTT. Encoded protein: CSVCDFRGVGTEAFF.

The chain couples TRBV3-1 (or the pseudogene TRBV3-2) to TRBJ2-3, with 7 positions matching TRBD2. The CDR3 contains 17 residues. Unmatched junction bases numbered 8, after V lost 0 bases and J lost 2 bases. Germline V gene data show CDR1 as LGHDT and CDR2 as YNNKEL (reference sequence). The DNA of the CDR3 is TGTGCCAGCAGCCAAGAGAGAACAAGCGGGGACACAGATACGCAGTATTTT. Translated, it gives CASSQERTSGDTDTQYF.

The rearrangement joins TRBV28 to TRBJ2-3; D not certain. Germline values: CDR1 MDHEN, CDR2 SYDVKM. There are 12 residues in the CDR3. The germline V and J ends were trimmed by 6 bases and 6 bases, with 10 bases remaining between them. CDR3 amino acids: CASSQLPDTQYF. In nucleotides, the CDR3 is TGTGCCAGCAGCCAACTTCCGGATACGCAGTATTTT.

The genes are TRBV7-2 and TRBJ2-7; 8 bases match TRBD1. With V trimmed by 3 bases and J by 7 bases, 8 bases remained unmatched. Germline V gives CDR1 SGHTA, CDR2 FQGNSA. The CDR3 contains 14 residues. CDR3 DNA: TGTGCCAGCAGCTTCGGGCAGGGGGCAATTGAGCAGTACTTC. It translates to CASSFGQGAIEQYF.

V usage is TRBV18 and J usage is TRBJ2-3; D is possibly TRBD2 (6 bases). Germline-derived CDR1 and CDR2 are KGHSH and LQKENI. Trimming shortened V by 4 bases and J by 0 bases, and 23 bases separated the two germline ends. The CDR3 spans 19 residues. CDR3 protein: CASSRFEGTGDRSTDTQYF. For the CDR3, the DNA is TGTGCCAGCTCACGTTTTGAGGGAACGGGAGATCGGAGCACAGATACGCAGTATTTT.

This chain connects TRBV4-1 to TRBJ1-4; no reliable D call. V lost 6 bases, J lost 3 bases, and 11 bases lay in between. Germline V CDR1 and CDR2: MGHRA, YSYEKL. The CDR3 runs to 14 residues. The CDR3 sequence: CASRYPAANEKLFF. CDR3 nucleotide sequence: TGCGCCAGCAGATACCCCGCGGCTAATGAAAAACTGTTTTTT.

This rearrangement joins TRBV5-5 to TRBJ2-3, with 12 bases aligning to TRBD2. CDR3 size: 17 residues. Trimming removed 1 base from V and 2 bases from J; junction bases left unmatched: 5. Germline V gives CDR1 SGHKS, CDR2 YYEKEE (reference sequence). The chain's CDR3 is CASSLPRTSGTTDTQYF. Written as DNA, the CDR3 is TGTGCCAGCAGCTTGCCCCGGACTAGCGGGACCACAGATACGCAGTATTTT.

V usage is TRBV6-5 and J usage is TRBJ1-2, with 7 bases aligning to TRBD1. Germline loops: CDR1 MNHEY, CDR2 SVGAGI. V shed 7 bases and J 10 bases; nucleotides not matched to a gene: 6. This CDR3 has 11 amino acids. Here the CDR3 reads CASTRDRNYTF. CDR3 sequence (DNA): TGTGCCAGCACTAGGGACAGAAACTACACCTTC.

The rearrangement joins TRBV9 to TRBJ1-2, with 12 bases identical to TRBD1. The length of the CDR3 is 16 residues. Germline assignment: CDR1 SGDLS and CDR2 YYNGEE. The J segment lost 6 bases and the V segment lost 10 bases, leaving 16 bases of the junction unmatched. CDR3 in DNA: TGTGCCCAGAGACCCTTTACCGGGACAGGGGGCGATGGCTACACCTTC. Its translation: CAQRPFTGTGGDGYTF.

The chain uses TRBV5-1 and TRBJ1-2; 9 bases match TRBD1. This CDR3 is built from 14 residues. J lost 8 bases, V lost 2 bases, and 7 bases had no gene match. Germline-derived CDR1 and CDR2 are SGHRS and YFSETQ. The CDR3 nucleotides are TGCGCCAGCAGCTTAATCACAGGGGGCTGGGGCTACACCTTC. Translating gives CASSLITGGWGYTF. Looking up the rest from reference TRBV5-1 and TRBJ1-2 gives the full variable domain: KAGVTQTPRYLIKTRGQQVTLSCSPISGHRSVSWYQQTPGQGLQFLFEYFSETQRNKGNFPGRFSGRQFSNSRSEMNVSTLELGDSALYLCASSLITGGWGYTFGSGTRLTVV.

This chain connects TRBV4-3 to TRBJ1-1; D gene unclear. CDR3 length: 15 amino acids. Germline V gene data show CDR1 as LGHNA and CDR2 as YSLEER. V lost 0 bases and J lost 6, with 14 bases in between. This chain's CDR3 is CASSQDRASGAEAFF. The CDR3 DNA sequence: TGCGCCAGCAGCCAAGATCGGGCCTCGGGAGCTGAAGCTTTCTTT.

The chain carries TRBV29-1 and TRBJ2-5; D call uncertain. The CDR3 extends over 12 amino acids. Germline CDR1 and CDR2: SQVTM and ANQGSEA. The CDR3 protein is CTLSLAQETQYF. The CDR3 nucleotides read TGCACCCTTAGCTTGGCCCAAGAGACCCAGTACTTC.